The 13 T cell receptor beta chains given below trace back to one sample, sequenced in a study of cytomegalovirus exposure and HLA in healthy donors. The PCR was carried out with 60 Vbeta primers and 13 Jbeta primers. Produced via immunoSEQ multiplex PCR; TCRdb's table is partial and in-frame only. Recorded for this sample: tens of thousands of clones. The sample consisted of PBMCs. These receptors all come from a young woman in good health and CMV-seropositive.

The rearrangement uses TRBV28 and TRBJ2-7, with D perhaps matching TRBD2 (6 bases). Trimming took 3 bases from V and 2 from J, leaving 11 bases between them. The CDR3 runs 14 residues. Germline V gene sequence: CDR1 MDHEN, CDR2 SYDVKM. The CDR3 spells CASSFLDYAYEQYF. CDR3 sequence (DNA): TGTGCCAGCAGTTTTTTGGACTACGCCTACGAGCAGTACTTC. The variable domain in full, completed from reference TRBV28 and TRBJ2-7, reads DVKVTQSSRYLVKRTGEKVFLECVQDMDHENMFWYRQDPGLGLRLIYFSYDVKMKEKGDIPEGYSVSREKKERFSLILESASTNQTSMYLCASSFLDYAYEQYFGPGTRLTVT.

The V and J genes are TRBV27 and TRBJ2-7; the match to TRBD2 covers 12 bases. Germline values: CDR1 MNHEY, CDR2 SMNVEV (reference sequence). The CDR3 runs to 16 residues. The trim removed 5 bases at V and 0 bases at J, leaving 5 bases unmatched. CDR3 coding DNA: TGTGCCAGCAGTAATCTAGCGGGGGGGAACTCCTACGAGCAGTACTTC. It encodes CASSNLAGGNSYEQYF.

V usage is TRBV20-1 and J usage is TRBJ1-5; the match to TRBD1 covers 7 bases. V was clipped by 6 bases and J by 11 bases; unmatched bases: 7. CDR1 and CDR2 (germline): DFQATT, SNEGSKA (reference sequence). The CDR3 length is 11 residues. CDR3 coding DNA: TGCAGTGCCCGACAGGGTATGGCCCAGCATTTT. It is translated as CSARQGMAQHF.

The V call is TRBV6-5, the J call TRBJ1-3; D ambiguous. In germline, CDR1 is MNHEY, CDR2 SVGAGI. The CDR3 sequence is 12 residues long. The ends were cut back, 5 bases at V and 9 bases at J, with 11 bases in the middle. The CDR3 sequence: CASSTRAGTIYF. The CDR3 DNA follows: TGTGCCAGCAGTACCCGGGCGGGCACCATATATTTT.

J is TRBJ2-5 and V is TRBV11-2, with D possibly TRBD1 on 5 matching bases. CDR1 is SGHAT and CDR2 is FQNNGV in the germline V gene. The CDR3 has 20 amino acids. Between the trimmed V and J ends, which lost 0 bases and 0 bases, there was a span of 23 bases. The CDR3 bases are TGTGCCAGCAGCTTAGAATTCGTTCCATACGCTTCGACAGACCAAGAGACCCAGTACTTC. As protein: CASSLEFVPYASTDQETQYF.

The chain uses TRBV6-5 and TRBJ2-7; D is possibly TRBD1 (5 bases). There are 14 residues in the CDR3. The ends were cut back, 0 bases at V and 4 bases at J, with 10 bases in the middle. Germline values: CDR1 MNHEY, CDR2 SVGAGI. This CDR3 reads CASSYSSAGYEQYF. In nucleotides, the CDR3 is TGTGCCAGCAGTTACTCGAGTGCAGGGTACGAGCAGTACTTC.

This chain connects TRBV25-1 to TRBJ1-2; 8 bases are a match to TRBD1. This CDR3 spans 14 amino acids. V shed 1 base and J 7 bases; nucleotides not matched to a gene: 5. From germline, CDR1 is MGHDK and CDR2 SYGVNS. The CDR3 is CASSEFTGGVGYTF. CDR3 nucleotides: TGTGCCAGCAGTGAATTCACAGGGGGAGTTGGCTACACCTTC.

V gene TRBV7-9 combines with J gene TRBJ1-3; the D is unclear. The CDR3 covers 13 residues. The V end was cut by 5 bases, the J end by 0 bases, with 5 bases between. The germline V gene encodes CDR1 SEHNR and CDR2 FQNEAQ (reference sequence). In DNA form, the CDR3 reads TGTGCCAGCAGCCCCCTCTCTGGAAACACCATATATTTT. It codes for CASSPLSGNTIYF.

The DNA for the CDR3 is TGCGCCAGCAGCTTAGGGACAGACATCTCCTACAATGAGCAGTTCTTC. Protein: CASSLGTDISYNEQFF. The chain joins TRBV5-1 to TRBJ2-1; TRBD1 agrees at 7 bases. CDR1 and CDR2 from the germline V gene are SGHRS and YFSETQ. The CDR3 is 16 residues long. V dropped 2 bases and J dropped 0; count of bases not matched to a gene: 5.

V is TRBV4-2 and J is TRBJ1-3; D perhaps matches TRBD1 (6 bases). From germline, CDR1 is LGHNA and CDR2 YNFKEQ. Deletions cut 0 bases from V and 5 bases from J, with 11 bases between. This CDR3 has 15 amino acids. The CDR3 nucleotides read TGTGCCAGCAGCCAAGACAGGGGAAATAGAAACACCATATATTTT. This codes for CASSQDRGNRNTIYF.

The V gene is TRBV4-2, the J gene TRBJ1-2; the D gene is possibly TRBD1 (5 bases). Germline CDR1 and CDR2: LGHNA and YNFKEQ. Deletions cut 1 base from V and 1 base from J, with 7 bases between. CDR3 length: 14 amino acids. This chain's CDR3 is CASSQAQDNYGYTF. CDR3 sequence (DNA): TGTGCCAGCAGCCAAGCACAGGATAACTATGGCTACACCTTC.

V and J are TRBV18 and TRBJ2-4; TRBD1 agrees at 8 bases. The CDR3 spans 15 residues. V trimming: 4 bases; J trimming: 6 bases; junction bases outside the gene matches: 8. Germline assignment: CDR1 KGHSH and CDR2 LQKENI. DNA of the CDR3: TGTGCCAGCTCACGGGGGACAGGAGATCTAAACATTCAGTACTTC. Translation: CASSRGTGDLNIQYF.

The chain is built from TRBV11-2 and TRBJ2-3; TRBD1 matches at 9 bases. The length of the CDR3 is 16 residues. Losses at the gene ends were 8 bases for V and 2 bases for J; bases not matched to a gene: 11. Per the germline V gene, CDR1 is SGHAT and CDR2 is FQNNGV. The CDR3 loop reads CASRSAGQGYTDTQYF. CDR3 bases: TGTGCCAGCCGCTCCGCGGGACAGGGATACACAGATACGCAGTATTTT.